This is a list of T cell receptor beta chains from one sample in a study of cytomegalovirus exposure and HLA in healthy donors. Data came from immunoSEQ multiplex PCR; TCRdb stores just in-frame clones and leaves some out. The profile shows 35,000 to 40,000 clones, 90% to 95% of them singletons. Material for sequencing was PBMCs. The receptors derive from a man aged 18-30 years in good health and CMV-seronegative. The CDR3 runs from the conserved cysteine through the conserved F or W. The order of the fields is D gene, V gene, J gene, CDR3 length, CDR3 protein. D genes are given only for firm matches.

TRBD1	TRBV11-3	TRBJ2-3	16	CASSLGLGQATDTQYF
-	TRBV27	TRBJ2-2	16	CASSNSLGGRAGELFF
TRBD2	TRBV29-1	TRBJ2-1	13	CSCRGGLNNEQFF
-	TRBV27	TRBJ2-7	15	CASSPWRVTSYEQYF
TRBD1	TRBV11-2	TRBJ1-1	17	CASSYLFGTGRNTEAFF
-	TRBV6-1	TRBJ2-5	12	CASSGPRETQYF
TRBD2	TRBV28	TRBJ2-7	13	CASSAGGIAEQYF
-	TRBV6-4	TRBJ2-1	15	CASSEQAGSYNEQFF
-	TRBV10-3	TRBJ1-1	15	CAIRGFEGENTEAFF
-	TRBV2	TRBJ1-4	16	CASSETTGGIGEKLFF
-	TRBV2	TRBJ2-6	16	CASNGQGLSGANVLTF
-	TRBV18	TRBJ1-5	14	CASSGGGQDQPQHF
TRBD1	TRBV5-4	TRBJ2-1	15	CASSLGQGRLDEQFF
TRBD1	TRBV11-1	TRBJ2-7	14	CASSPGQGRYEQYF
-	TRBV7-2	TRBJ1-1	13	CASSLGGGTEAFF
-	TRBV2	TRBJ1-1	13	CASSDGRNPKAFF
TRBD2	TRBV27	TRBJ2-5	17	CASRWGGLAGRGETQYF
-	TRBV7-8	TRBJ2-1	16	CASSLLAGIYYNEQFF
TRBD1	TRBV19	TRBJ1-5	17	CASSPRQGMYLDQPQHF
TRBD2	TRBV15	TRBJ2-3	23	CATSREGPSSLLAGGPLTDTQYF
TRBD2	TRBV11-2	TRBJ2-7	14	CASSPGEGYNEQYF
TRBD1	TRBV27	TRBJ2-1	13	CASSLYRGPEQFF